Presented here are 22 T cell receptor beta chains from one specimen sequenced in a study of identical twins. One entry per CDR3 protein, called by TCRdb with MiXCR from the 5' RACE reads. The sample lists about 520,000 distinct CDR3 sequences, approximately 22% occurring once. These data were likewise used in another study, on T cells expressing NK-cell markers.

The sample consisted of CD4+ T cells sorted from blood. The origin of the receptors is a woman between 18 and 29 years old in good health.

A few counts support this clonotype. The CDR3 sequence: CASSDVIEAFF. The CDR3 bases are TGTGCCAGCAGCGACGTCATTGAAGCTTTCTTT. This chain uses TRBV2 with TRBJ1-1; D is ambiguous. Germline loops: CDR1 SNHLY, CDR2 FYNNEI. The V end was cut by 6 bases, the J end by 7 bases, with 9 bases between. This CDR3 has 11 residues.

V is TRBV7-9 and J is TRBJ2-1; D is undetermined. Germline V CDR1 and CDR2: SEHNR, FQNEAQ (reference sequence). Trimming pared 1 base from V and 4 bases from J, leaving 11 bases between. The CDR3 sequence is 15 residues long. The CDR3 is CASSLVLGNYNEQFF. The CDR3 DNA is TGTGCCAGCAGCTTAGTTTTAGGAAATTACAATGAGCAGTTCTTC.

The chain employs TRBV3-1 and TRBJ2-3, with D unclear. V was shortened by 10 bases and J by 3 bases, with 11 bases between the two germline ends. The germline V gene encodes CDR1 LGHDT and CDR2 YNNKEL (reference sequence). This CDR3 contains 12 residues. The CDR3 protein is CATSASTDTQYF. The CDR3 DNA is TGTGCCACCTCAGCTAGTACAGATACGCAGTATTTT.

This clonotype was counted ten times or more. The chain uses TRBV7-2 and TRBJ2-7; 13 bases map to TRBD2. CDR3 length: 15 residues. J gave up 7 bases and V 6 bases, and 9 bases lay outside the gene matches. The V gene's germline CDR1 is SGHTA and CDR2 FQGNSA. CDR3 in DNA: TGTGCCAGCAGATCCGGGACTAGCGGGATGCGGGAGCAGTACTTC. Translated, it gives CASRSGTSGMREQYF. Together with reference TRBV7-2 and TRBJ2-7, the CDR3 gives the full variable domain: GAGVSQSPSNKVTEKGKDVELRCDPISGHTALYWYRQSLGQGLEFLIYFQGNSAPDKSGLPSDRFSAERTGGSVSTLTIQRTQQEDSAVYLCASRSGTSGMREQYFGPGTRLTVT.

The chain uses TRBV20-1 and TRBJ1-1; D ambiguous. V dropped 2 bases and J dropped 0 bases, with 10 bases sitting between them. The germline CDR1 and CDR2 sequences are DFQATT and SNEGSKA (reference sequence). The CDR3 extends over 14 amino acids. The CDR3: CSARRQYVNTEAFF. The CDR3 DNA reads TGCAGTGCTAGACGACAATACGTGAACACTGAAGCTTTCTTT.

This chain joins TRBV6-2 or TRBV6-3 and TRBJ1-2; TRBD1 matches 8 bases. This CDR3 is 14 amino acids long. Germline assignment: CDR1 MNHEY and CDR2 SVGEGT. Trimming removed 4 bases from V and 2 bases from J; junction bases left unmatched: 3. This CDR3 reads CASSSRGLNYGYTF. The CDR3 DNA is TGTGCCAGCAGTTCCAGGGGGCTAAACTATGGCTACACCTTC.

This clonotype was observed a handful of times. V usage is TRBV5-6 and J usage is TRBJ2-3; D is unresolved. The CDR3 contains 11 residues. V was pared by 4 bases and J by 6 bases, with 6 bases between. Germline lookup yields CDR1 SGHDT and CDR2 YYEEEE. As DNA, the CDR3 is TGTGCCAGCAGCCACGCCGATACGCAGTATTTT. Its protein is CASSHADTQYF.

This clonotype was observed a handful of times. The genes are TRBV2 and TRBJ2-5; D possibly corresponds to TRBD2 (5 bases). Trimming took 8 bases from V and 2 from J, leaving 15 bases between them. Germline loops: CDR1 SNHLY, CDR2 FYNNEI. This CDR3 comprises 14 residues. In DNA form, the CDR3 reads TGTGCCAGCGGGCGCGGGCACCGACAAGAGACCCAGTACTTC. Amino acid sequence: CASGRGHRQETQYF.

This clonotype was seen more than once but under ten times. The chain uses TRBV20-1 and TRBJ2-1; D might be TRBD1 (6 bases). This CDR3 is built from 13 residues. V was shortened by 6 bases and J by 0 bases, with 9 bases between the two germline ends. From germline, CDR1 is DFQATT and CDR2 SNEGSKA (reference sequence). As DNA, the CDR3 is TGCAGTGCAGGGGGACGCTCCTACAATGAGCAGTTCTTC. Translated: CSAGGRSYNEQFF.

This chain uses TRBV6-2 or TRBV6-3 with TRBJ1-1, with 7 positions matching TRBD1. With V trimmed by 4 bases and J by 2 bases, 4 bases remained unmatched. The length of the CDR3 is 14 residues. Germline CDR1 and CDR2: MNHEY and SVGEGT. Here the CDR3 reads CASSWQGDNTEAFF. DNA of the CDR3: TGTGCCAGCAGTTGGCAGGGGGATAACACTGAAGCTTTCTTT.

This clonotype occurred a few times. The chain uses TRBV12-3 or TRBV12-4 and TRBJ2-7, with unresolved D. The CDR3 runs to 14 residues. V dropped 0 bases and J dropped 4 bases, with 10 bases sitting between them. CDR3 DNA: TGTGCCAGCAGTTTAGCTGCCGCGAGGTACGAGCAGTACTTC. It specifies CASSLAAARYEQYF.

V and J are TRBV7-2 and TRBJ2-2, with D possibly being TRBD2 (5 bases). The CDR3 sequence is 15 residues long. Germline CDR1 is SGHTA and CDR2 is FQGNSA. The germline V and J ends were trimmed by 7 bases and 3 bases, with 15 bases remaining between them. The CDR3 spells CASTTFWGDTGELFF. For the CDR3, the DNA is TGTGCCAGCACCACTTTTTGGGGAGACACCGGGGAGCTGTTTTTT.

Only a few counts were recorded for this clonotype. The chain combines TRBV20-1 with TRBJ2-1; 8 bases match TRBD2. The J segment lost 7 bases and the V segment lost 7 bases, leaving 9 bases of the junction unmatched. The CDR3 extends over 13 amino acids. CDR1 is DFQATT and CDR2 is SNEGSKA in the germline V gene (reference sequence). The DNA for the CDR3 is TGCAGTGTAAACCCGGGGGGGGTGAATGAGCAGTTCTTC. This encodes CSVNPGGVNEQFF.

In its sample, this clonotype was seen a few times. This chain connects TRBV20-1 to TRBJ2-1; 9 bases match TRBD1. CDR1 is DFQATT, CDR2 SNEGSKA, per germline (reference sequence). CDR3 length equals 15 residues. J lost 6 bases, V lost 1 base, and 7 bases had no gene match. The CDR3 coding sequence is TGCAGTGCTAGAGTGGGGGACAGGGTCAGCAATGAGCAGTTCTTC. Translation gives CSARVGDRVSNEQFF.

V is TRBV6-5 and J is TRBJ2-3; D not resolved. Germline assignment: CDR1 MNHEY and CDR2 SVGAGI. The CDR3 spans 17 residues. The V gene lost 0 bases and the J gene lost 9 bases, with 22 bases spanning the gap. Written as DNA, the CDR3 is TGTGCCAGCAGTTACTCGGGCGGTCCAGGCGCGGTGAAGACGCAGTATTTT. Protein: CASSYSGGPGAVKTQYF.

This clonotype was observed a few times. The CDR3 DNA is TGTGCCATCAGCGGTACAGGACCGAACACTGAAGCTTTCTTT. Translated: CAISGTGPNTEAFF. V is TRBV10-3 and J is TRBJ1-1, with a weak D call TRBD1 (5 bases). CDR1 is ENHRY and CDR2 is SYGVKD in the germline V gene. This CDR3 has 14 residues. V was pared by 6 bases and J by 1 base, with 12 bases between.

This chain uses TRBV25-1 with TRBJ1-1; TRBD1 aligns across 8 bases. Germline-derived CDR1 and CDR2 are MGHDK and SYGVNS. The length of the CDR3 is 14 residues. Trimming removed 3 bases from V and 6 bases from J; junction bases left unmatched: 6. CDR3: CASSEWTGRAEAFF. DNA of the CDR3: TGTGCCAGCAGTGAGTGGACAGGGCGGGCTGAAGCTTTCTTT.

The chain is built from TRBV6-1 and TRBJ2-4; 12 bases are a match to TRBD2. Germline values: CDR1 MNHNS, CDR2 SASEGT. J gave up 7 bases and V 7 bases, and 8 bases lay outside the gene matches. The CDR3 runs to 15 residues. CDR3 bases: TGTGCCAGCACAATGACTAGCGGGGGAAGGAACATTCAGTACTTC. It encodes CASTMTSGGRNIQYF.

The chain uses TRBV6-1 and TRBJ2-1; 10 nucleotides match TRBD2. The J segment lost 4 bases and the V segment lost 5 bases, leaving 5 bases of the junction unmatched. The length of the CDR3 is 15 residues. CDR1 is MNHNS, CDR2 SASEGT, per germline. The CDR3 loop reads CASSRTSGWYNEQFF. CDR3 DNA sequence: TGTGCCAGCAGTCGGACTAGCGGTTGGTACAATGAGCAGTTCTTC.

This clonotype was detected a few times. This chain connects TRBV6-6 to TRBJ2-7; D gene ambiguous. V lost 2 bases and J lost 7, with 12 bases in between. Germline V gene data show CDR1 as MNHNY and CDR2 as SVGAGI (reference sequence). The CDR3 has 13 amino acids. The CDR3 sequence is CASSYPRSQEQYF. CDR3 sequence (DNA): TGTGCCAGCAGTTACCCCCGATCCCAGGAGCAGTACTTC.

This chain joins TRBV5-1 and TRBJ1-1; D unclear. The CDR3 is made up of 13 amino acids. V lost 5 bases, J lost 4 bases, and 12 bases lay in between. Per germline, CDR1 SGHRS and CDR2 YFSETQ. DNA for the CDR3: TGCGCCAGCAGTCCGGGCTGGGGCACTGAAGCTTTCTTT. It encodes CASSPGWGTEAFF. Combining the CDR3 with reference TRBV5-1 and TRBJ1-1 gives the whole variable domain KAGVTQTPRYLIKTRGQQVTLSCSPISGHRSVSWYQQTPGQGLQFLFEYFSETQRNKGNFPGRFSGRQFSNSRSEMNVSTLELGDSALYLCASSPGWGTEAFFGQGTRLTVV.

The chain couples TRBV6-5 to TRBJ2-7; D is unclear. The germline V gene encodes CDR1 MNHEY and CDR2 SVGAGI. V dropped 3 bases and J dropped 3 bases, with 9 bases sitting between them. The CDR3 consists of 13 residues. The chain's CDR3 is CASSYNRVYEQYF. The DNA for the CDR3 is TGTGCCAGCAGTTATAATCGGGTCTACGAGCAGTACTTC.